This T cell receptor beta chain is from a study of cytomegalovirus exposure and HLA in healthy donors. Primers: 60 Vbeta forward and 13 Jbeta reverse. Some clones are missing from TCRdb's copy, which holds only in-frame ones; the method was immunoSEQ multiplex PCR. This listing includes about 160,000 clones. CDR1 and CDR2 from the germline V gene are SQVTM and ANQGSEA. The length of the CDR3 is 12 residues. Trimming took off 6 bases at V and 4 bases at J, with 10 bases between the two ends. Sequences were obtained from PBMCs. This receptor was identified in a woman aged 55-69 years in good health and CMV-seronegative. The chain has TRBV29-1 and TRBJ1-5; D might be TRBD1 (5 bases). The CDR3 sequence is CSVGDSNQPQHF. As DNA, the CDR3 is TGCAGCGTCGGTGACAGTAATCAGCCCCAGCATTTT.